This passage covers 30 T cell receptor beta chains from one sample sequenced in a study of blood T cell repertoires in COVID-19. Measured with immunoSEQ multiplex PCR; TCRdb has only the in-frame clones, and not every one. Of about 120,000 clones listed, roughly three quarters are singletons. Sequencing was carried out using peripheral blood. These receptors were obtained from a man in his forties with active or convalescent COVID-19.

V usage is TRBV5-6 and J usage is TRBJ1-1; TRBD1 is a possible D gene (5 bases). CDR1 and CDR2 from the germline V gene are SGHDT and YYEEEE. The length of the CDR3 is 15 residues. V gave up 2 bases and J gave up 4 bases, with 15 bases separating them. The CDR3 DNA reads TGTGCCAGCAGCTTAGCCGGCGGGGGTGGCACTGAAGCTTTCTTT. This translates into CASSLAGGGGTEAFF. Combining the CDR3 with reference TRBV5-6 and TRBJ1-1 gives the whole variable domain DAGVTQSPTHLIKTRGQQVTLRCSPKSGHDTVSWYQQALGQGPQFIFQYYEEEERQRGNFPDRFSGHQFPNYSSELNVNALLLGDSALYLCASSLAGGGGTEAFFGQGTRLTVV.

This chain connects TRBV9 to TRBJ2-1, with TRBD1 matching 7 bases. The length of the CDR3 is 15 residues. CDR1 SGDLS and CDR2 YYNGEE come from the germline V gene. Losses at the gene ends were 3 bases for V and 5 bases for J; bases not matched to a gene: 8. CDR3 in amino acids: CASSARDREDNEQFF. The CDR3 DNA is TGTGCCAGCAGCGCCCGGGACAGAGAAGACAATGAGCAGTTCTTC.

Comments on this clone: This same CDR3 is encoded by further DNA sequences in the sample. The CDR3 nucleotides are TGTGCCAGCAGTTACAGGACAGGGGAAACTGAAGCTTTCTTT. It specifies CASSYRTGETEAFF. The rearrangement uses TRBV6-5 and TRBJ1-1, with TRBD1 matching 9 bases. There are 14 residues in the CDR3. Germline trimming cut 2 bases from V and 5 bases from J; bases unmatched to any gene: 3. Germline values: CDR1 MNHEY, CDR2 SVGAGI.

The rearrangement joins TRBV5-1 to TRBJ2-5; weak D call: TRBD1 (7 bases). Germline V CDR1 and CDR2: SGHRS, YFSETQ. The CDR3 sequence is 15 residues long. With 4 bases removed from V and 5 bases from J, the gap between germline ends came to 18 bases. The CDR3 sequence: CASSGGTAKDETQYF. Written as DNA, the CDR3 is TGCGCCAGCAGCGGCGGGACAGCGAAAGATGAGACCCAGTACTTC.

V and J are TRBV28 and TRBJ1-1; D is perhaps TRBD1 (6 bases). The CDR3 runs to 13 residues. With 2 bases removed from V and 11 bases from J, the gap between germline ends came to 15 bases. Germline V gives CDR1 MDHEN, CDR2 SYDVKM. The DNA of the CDR3 is TGTGCCAGCAGTTTAGAGGGGGTGATGTTCGCTTTCTTT. It yields the protein CASSLEGVMFAFF. Looking up the rest from reference TRBV28 and TRBJ1-1 gives the full variable domain: DVKVTQSSRYLVKRTGEKVFLECVQDMDHENMFWYRQDPGLGLRLIYFSYDVKMKEKGDIPEGYSVSREKKERFSLILESASTNQTSMYLCASSLEGVMFAFFGQGTRLTVV.

This clone showed up just a few times. The rearrangement joins TRBV30 to TRBJ1-3; TRBD1 agrees at 8 bases. Germline V gene sequence: CDR1 GTSNPN, CDR2 SVGIG (reference sequence). The CDR3 has 12 residues. The V gene end was trimmed by 7 bases and the J gene end by 2 bases; junction bases not matched to a gene: 1. The CDR3 spells CALGQAGNTIYF. DNA of the CDR3: TGTGCCTTGGGACAGGCTGGAAACACCATATATTTT.

The gene calls are TRBV2 and TRBJ2-7; 7 nucleotides line up with TRBD2. The CDR3 sequence is 14 residues long. Germline values: CDR1 SNHLY, CDR2 FYNNEI. V shed 3 bases and J 0 bases; nucleotides not matched to a gene: 2. Here the CDR3 reads CASSDGGGSYEQYF. As DNA, the CDR3 is TGTGCCAGCAGTGATGGCGGGGGCTCCTACGAGCAGTACTTC.

The genes are TRBV3-1 (or the pseudogene TRBV3-2) and TRBJ2-4, with 7 bases fitting TRBD2. The germline V gene has CDR1 LGHDT and CDR2 YNNKEL (reference sequence). The CDR3 contains 18 residues. The ends lost 0 bases at V and 0 bases at J; junction bases unmatched: 8. The CDR3 coding sequence is TGTGCCAGCAGCCAAGAAGGATCGGGGGGACGAGCCAAAAACATTCAGTACTTC. This encodes CASSQEGSGGRAKNIQYF.

The V call is TRBV5-1, the J call TRBJ1-2, with D unclear. Trimming took off 1 base at V and 4 bases at J, with 11 bases between the two ends. Germline lookup yields CDR1 SGHRS and CDR2 YFSETQ. The CDR3 extends over 14 amino acids. In DNA form, the CDR3 reads TGCGCCAGCAGCTTGAACGCAGAAAGCTATGGCTACACCTTC. Translation gives CASSLNAESYGYTF. The full variable domain, rest sourced from reference TRBV5-1 and TRBJ1-2, is KAGVTQTPRYLIKTRGQQVTLSCSPISGHRSVSWYQQTPGQGLQFLFEYFSETQRNKGNFPGRFSGRQFSNSRSEMNVSTLELGDSALYLCASSLNAESYGYTFGSGTRLTVV.

The rearrangement uses TRBV19 and TRBJ1-1; TRBD1 aligns across 9 bases. Germline V gives CDR1 LNHDA, CDR2 SQIVND (reference sequence). The length of the CDR3 is 14 residues. V shed 2 bases and J 11 bases; nucleotides not matched to a gene: 9. For the CDR3, the DNA is TGTGCCAGTAGTATAATGGGACAGGGAGGAATGGCTTTCTTT. Protein: CASSIMGQGGMAFF.

The chain is built from TRBV6-1 and TRBJ2-4; D call uncertain. Trimming pared 2 bases from V and 1 base from J, leaving 6 bases between. There are 14 residues in the CDR3. Germline CDR1 and CDR2: MNHNS and SASEGT. The CDR3 DNA reads TGTGCCAGCAGTGAAATGTCGGCCAAAAACATTCAGTACTTC. Translated: CASSEMSAKNIQYF.

The V gene is TRBV5-1, the J gene TRBJ2-1, with 12 bases fitting TRBD2. Unmatched junction bases numbered 5, after V lost 4 bases and J lost 0 bases. Germline lookup yields CDR1 SGHRS and CDR2 YFSETQ. The CDR3 length is 17 residues. DNA for the CDR3: TGCGCCAGCAGCCACCTAGCGGGAGGGACCTCCTACAATGAGCAGTTCTTC. Protein product: CASSHLAGGTSYNEQFF.

The chain is built from TRBV6-1 and TRBJ2-1, with unresolved D. Germline CDR1 is MNHNS and CDR2 is SASEGT. Trimming pared 1 base from V and 7 bases from J, leaving 11 bases between. The CDR3 totals 14 residues. The CDR3 region has the DNA TGTGCCAGCAGTGAAGACCACCCCCGGAATGAGCAGTTCTTC. It yields the protein CASSEDHPRNEQFF.

The chain recombines TRBV11-2 with TRBJ2-5, with TRBD2 as a possible D gene (6 bases). The CDR3 contains 15 residues. Germline V CDR1 and CDR2: SGHAT, FQNNGV. Trimming stripped 2 bases from V and 2 bases from J, with 12 bases between. The CDR3 here is CASSLRRDGQETQYF. CDR3 DNA sequence: TGTGCCAGCAGCTTAAGGAGGGACGGTCAAGAGACCCAGTACTTC.

This clone was seen just once. The chain recombines TRBV27 with TRBJ1-5; D may be TRBD1 (6 bases). CDR3 length equals 12 residues. The germline V gene encodes CDR1 MNHEY and CDR2 SMNVEV (reference sequence). The V gene lost 11 bases and the J gene lost 8 bases, with 16 bases spanning the gap. This CDR3 is CASGQPWEPQHF. The CDR3 DNA sequence: TGTGCCTCCGGACAGCCCTGGGAGCCCCAGCATTTT.

This chain uses TRBV18 with TRBJ1-4; 10 nucleotides agree with TRBD1. This CDR3 is built from 18 residues. V was clipped by 6 bases and J by 2 bases; unmatched bases: 12. The germline gives CDR1 KGHSH, CDR2 LQKENI. Written as DNA, the CDR3 is TGTGCCAGCTCTGAGAGACCCGGGACAGGGGTTACTAATGAAAAACTGTTTTTT. Amino acids: CASSERPGTGVTNEKLFF.

V and J are TRBV25-1 and TRBJ1-2; possibly TRBD1 for D (6 bases). The V and J ends lost 3 bases and 8 bases respectively, with 16 bases between them. The germline gives CDR1 MGHDK, CDR2 SYGVNS. The CDR3 totals 14 residues. CDR3 in DNA: TGTGCCAGCAGTGAGAGACAGGCCTGGACCGGCTACACCTTC. Encoded protein: CASSERQAWTGYTF.

The chain joins TRBV3-1 (or the pseudogene TRBV3-2) to TRBJ1-2; tentative D call: TRBD1 (6 bases). Trimming took off 7 bases at V and 8 bases at J, with 17 bases between the two ends. The CDR3 totals 13 residues. The germline gives CDR1 LGHDT, CDR2 YNNKEL (reference sequence). DNA for the CDR3: TGTGCCAGCACCGTGGCAGGGGACGGCGGCTACACCTTC. Translating gives CASTVAGDGGYTF.

The gene calls are TRBV29-1 and TRBJ1-1; D remains ambiguous. Germline assignment: CDR1 SQVTM and CDR2 ANQGSEA. This CDR3 spans 11 amino acids. With 2 bases removed from V and 2 bases from J, the gap between germline ends came to 3 bases. The CDR3 nucleotides read TGCAGCGTTGAACCAAACACTGAAGCTTTCTTT. This translates into CSVEPNTEAFF.

This clone came up once. The chain is built from TRBV28 and TRBJ2-7; D possibly corresponds to TRBD2 (6 bases). Deletions cut 3 bases from V and 3 bases from J, with 15 bases between. The CDR3 has 15 residues. The germline CDR1 and CDR2 sequences are MDHEN and SYDVKM. The CDR3: CASSFPRRVVYEQYF. CDR3 in DNA: TGTGCCAGCAGTTTCCCCAGGAGGGTAGTCTACGAGCAGTACTTC. The full variable domain, rest sourced from reference TRBV28 and TRBJ2-7, is DVKVTQSSRYLVKRTGEKVFLECVQDMDHENMFWYRQDPGLGLRLIYFSYDVKMKEKGDIPEGYSVSREKKERFSLILESASTNQTSMYLCASSFPRRVVYEQYFGPGTRLTVT.

J is TRBJ2-3 and V is TRBV6-5; TRBD1 matches 12 bases. Germline lookup yields CDR1 MNHEY and CDR2 SVGAGI. The CDR3 contains 14 residues. J lost 5 bases, V lost 9 bases, and 6 bases had no gene match. CDR3: CASNRDRGQDTQYF. The CDR3 DNA is TGTGCCAGTAACCGGGACAGGGGGCAAGATACGCAGTATTTT.

The chain is built from TRBV6-5 and TRBJ2-7; TRBD1 matches 7 bases. This CDR3 comprises 15 residues. Germline CDR1 is MNHEY and CDR2 is SVGAGI. V lost 2 bases and J lost 3; bases outside the gene matches: 7. CDR3 coding DNA: TGTGCCAGCAGTTACAAGGGACAGATCTACTACGAGCAGTACTTC. Protein product: CASSYKGQIYYEQYF.

This chain links TRBV27 with TRBJ1-2; 9 bases are a match to TRBD1. V was pared by 5 bases and J by 1 base, with 5 bases of the junction left unmatched. The CDR3 extends over 15 amino acids. Germline CDR1 and CDR2: MNHEY and SMNVEV (reference sequence). The CDR3 loop is CASSAGTGFNYGYTF. The CDR3 region has the DNA TGTGCCAGCAGTGCCGGGACAGGGTTTAACTATGGCTACACCTTC.

The chain couples TRBV2 to TRBJ1-3; the match to TRBD1 covers 10 bases. The V gene's germline CDR1 is SNHLY and CDR2 FYNNEI. The CDR3 consists of 18 residues. V was clipped by 10 bases and J by 1 base; unmatched bases: 16. The CDR3 DNA is TGTGCCAACAAAGCCCCAGGACAGGGGGACTTATCTGGAAACACCATATATTTT. Protein sequence: CANKAPGQGDLSGNTIYF.

V usage is TRBV19 and J usage is TRBJ1-2; TRBD1 is a possible D gene (5 bases). The CDR3 has 14 residues. CDR1 LNHDA and CDR2 SQIVND come from the germline V gene (reference sequence). The ends were cut back, 9 bases at V and 2 bases at J, with 16 bases in the middle. Here the CDR3 DNA reads TGTGCCAGCGACCCCACGGGGGTCAACTATGGCTACACCTTC. Protein sequence: CASDPTGVNYGYTF.

The chain employs TRBV4-1 and TRBJ2-3; 9 nucleotides match TRBD1. This CDR3 is 16 amino acids long. Germline V gene data show CDR1 as MGHRA and CDR2 as YSYEKL. With V trimmed by 3 bases and J by 5 bases, 9 bases remained unmatched. The CDR3 region is CASSQSGTGLVDTQYF. The CDR3 DNA reads TGCGCCAGCAGCCAGTCAGGGACAGGGCTGGTAGATACGCAGTATTTT.

This rearrangement joins TRBV29-1 to TRBJ1-1; D uncertain. CDR1 and CDR2 (germline): SQVTM, ANQGSEA. V was pared by 0 bases and J by 7 bases, with 9 bases between. This CDR3 spans 12 amino acids. The CDR3 bases are TGCAGCGTTGAAGAGAGGGCGGGTGAAGCTTTCTTT. It yields the protein CSVEERAGEAFF.

The sample holds a few counts of this clone. The V and J genes are TRBV7-9 and TRBJ1-2; 8 bases are shared with TRBD1. Germline V gives CDR1 SEHNR, CDR2 FQNEAQ (reference sequence). There are 19 residues in the CDR3. The V segment lost 3 bases and the J segment 0 bases; nucleotides outside the gene matches: 15. CDR3 nucleotide sequence: TGTGCCAGCAGCTTGAGAGTGGGGACAGGTTACAACACTAACTATGGCTACACCTTC. This sequence encodes CASSLRVGTGYNTNYGYTF. The whole variable domain, remainder taken from reference TRBV7-9 and TRBJ1-2, is DTGVSQNPRHKITKRGQNVTFRCDPISEHNRLYWYRQTLGQGPEFLTYFQNEAQLEKSRLLSDRFSAERPKGSFSTLEIQRTEQGDSAMYLCASSLRVGTGYNTNYGYTFGSGTRLTVV.

J is TRBJ1-1 and V is TRBV10-2; D uncertain. The CDR3 runs 13 residues. Trimming left V 5 bases short and J 2 bases short, with 9 bases between. CDR1 WSHSY and CDR2 SAAADI come from the germline V gene. CDR3 nucleotides: TGCGCCAGCAGTCGGGGATCAAACACTGAAGCTTTCTTT. Translating gives CASSRGSNTEAFF.

In its sample, this clone was seen a few times. V usage is TRBV24-1 and J usage is TRBJ2-1, with 13 bases matching TRBD2. Germline CDR1 is KGHDR and CDR2 is SFDVKD. CDR3 length equals 17 residues. V shed 5 bases and J 5 bases; nucleotides not matched to a gene: 8. CDR3 amino acids: CATSVPAGTSGDNEQFF. CDR3 nucleotide sequence: TGTGCCACCAGTGTTCCTGCCGGGACTAGCGGGGACAATGAGCAGTTCTTC.